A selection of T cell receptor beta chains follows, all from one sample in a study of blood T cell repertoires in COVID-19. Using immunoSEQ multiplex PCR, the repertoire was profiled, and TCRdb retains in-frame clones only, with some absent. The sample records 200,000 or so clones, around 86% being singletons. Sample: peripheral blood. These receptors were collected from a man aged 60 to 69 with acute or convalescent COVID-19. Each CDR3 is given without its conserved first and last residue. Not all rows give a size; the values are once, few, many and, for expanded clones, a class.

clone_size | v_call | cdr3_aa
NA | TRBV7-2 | ASSLVAGGAYNEQF
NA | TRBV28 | ASSLLQGTYT
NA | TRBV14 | ASSLLIPGQDYGYT
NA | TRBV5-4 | ASSGGQVVETQY
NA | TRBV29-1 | SVADRSSGNTIY
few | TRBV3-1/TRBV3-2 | ASSPSRGVRSPLH
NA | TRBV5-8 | ASSSGGLSGNTIY
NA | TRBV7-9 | ASSVLAGGPDTQY
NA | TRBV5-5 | ASSLAGLALGNEQF
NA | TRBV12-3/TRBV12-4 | ASTGTQNTEAF
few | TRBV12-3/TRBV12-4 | ASSFSALGPLH
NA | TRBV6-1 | ASSEAFQGRVTTGELF
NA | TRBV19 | ASKQTYGYT
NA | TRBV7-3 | ASSSTAQETQY
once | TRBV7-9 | ASTHRDTYEQY
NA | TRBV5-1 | ASSLGHPGTRTDTQY
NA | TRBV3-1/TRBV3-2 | ASSQALGLALH
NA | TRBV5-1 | ASSSGGGADGYT
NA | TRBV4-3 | ASSQDLGLGRGEQF
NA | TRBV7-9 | ASSLESGRAYNEQF
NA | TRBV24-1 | ATSESTGPQETQY
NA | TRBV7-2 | ASSLVAGTGDEKLF
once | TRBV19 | ASSPRAGTQY
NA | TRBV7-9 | ASRGDEQY
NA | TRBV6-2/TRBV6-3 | ASSYSYGYT
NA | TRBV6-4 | ASTQNTLGSGELF
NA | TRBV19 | ASSTAGTGEETQY
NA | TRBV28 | ASTLSGGPNQPQH
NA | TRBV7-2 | ASSPRPTGLGTDTQY
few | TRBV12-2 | ASRFPTTGRAHEQY
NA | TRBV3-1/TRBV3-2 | ASSQKSAGSSTDTQY
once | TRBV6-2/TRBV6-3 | ASSYGRVTYGYT
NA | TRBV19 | ASSWTGSNQPQH